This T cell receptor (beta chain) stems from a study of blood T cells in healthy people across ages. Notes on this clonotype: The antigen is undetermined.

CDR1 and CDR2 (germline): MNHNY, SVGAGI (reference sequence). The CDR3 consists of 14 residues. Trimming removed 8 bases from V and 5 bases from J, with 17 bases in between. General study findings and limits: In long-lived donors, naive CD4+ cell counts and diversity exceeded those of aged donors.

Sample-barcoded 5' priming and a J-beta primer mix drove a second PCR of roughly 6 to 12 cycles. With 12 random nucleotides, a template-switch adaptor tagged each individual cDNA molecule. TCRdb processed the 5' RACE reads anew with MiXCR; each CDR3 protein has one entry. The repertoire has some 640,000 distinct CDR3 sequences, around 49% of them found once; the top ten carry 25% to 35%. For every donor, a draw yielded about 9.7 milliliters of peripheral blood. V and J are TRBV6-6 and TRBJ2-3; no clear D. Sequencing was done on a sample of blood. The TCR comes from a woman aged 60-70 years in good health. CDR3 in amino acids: CASWISNLGDTQYF. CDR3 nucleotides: TGTGCCAGCTGGATTTCCAATTTGGGAGATACGCAGTATTTT.